This entry describes one T cell receptor (beta chain). The sample is drawn from a study of cytomegalovirus exposure and HLA in healthy donors. The CDR3 consists of 14 residues. The V gene end was trimmed by 6 bases and the J gene end by 5 bases; junction bases not matched to a gene: 4. Germline CDR1 reads MNHEY; CDR2 reads SVGAGI. The PCR was carried out with 60 Vbeta primers and 13 Jbeta primers. The assay was immunoSEQ multiplex PCR, and TCRdb's table has in-frame clones only and misses some. This sample's table has tens of thousands of clones. This sequence joins TRBV6-5 and TRBJ2-7, with 13 bases fitting TRBD2. The source is a woman aged 60 to 75 in good health and CMV-seronegative. Material: PBMCs. The CDR3 spells CASRLGLAGDEQYF. CDR3 DNA: TGTGCCAGCAGGCTAGGACTAGCGGGAGACGAGCAGTACTTC.